The 31 T cell receptor beta chains below were found in one sample sequenced in a study of T cell changes during pregnancy in multiple sclerosis. The table came from immunoSEQ multiplex PCR; TCRdb's copy has only in-frame clones and leaves some out. Of 40,000 to 50,000 clones in the sample, 90% to 95% were seen once. The starting material was CD8+ T cells from peripheral blood mononuclear cells, obtained in the third trimester of pregnancy. The receptor set was obtained from a female donor with multiple sclerosis, enrolled in a pregnancy study.

As concerns this clone: The same CDR3 can be traced to other DNA sequences in this sample. This chain links TRBV6-1 with TRBJ2-3; 7 bases are a match to TRBD2. This CDR3 comprises 15 residues. With V trimmed by 0 bases and J by 0 bases, 0 bases remained unmatched. Germline CDR1 is MNHNS and CDR2 is SASEGT. In DNA, the CDR3 is TGTGCCAGCAGTGAAGCTAGCGGGAGCACAGATACGCAGTATTTT. Translated, it gives CASSEASGSTDTQYF.

The chain recombines TRBV13 with TRBJ2-2; D call uncertain. This CDR3 region has 17 residues. Trimming took off 6 bases at V and 4 bases at J, with 21 bases between the two ends. Germline CDR1 and CDR2: PRHDT and FYEKMQ (reference sequence). CDR3 DNA sequence: TGTGCCAGCAGTCTTAGCCTGTCTGTCATCGGCACCGGGGAGCTGTTTTTT. Its translation is CASSLSLSVIGTGELFF. The full variable domain, its missing parts supplied by reference TRBV13 and TRBJ2-2, is AAGVIQSPRHLIKEKRETATLKCYPIPRHDTVYWYQQGPGQDPQFLISFYEKMQSDKGSIPDRFSAQQFSDYHSELNMSSLELGDSALYFCASSLSLSVIGTGELFFGEGSRLTVL.

The chain recombines TRBV5-6 with TRBJ2-7; maybe TRBD2 (5 bases). Germline assignment: CDR1 SGHDT and CDR2 YYEEEE. The V gene lost 5 bases and the J gene lost 3 bases, with 15 bases spanning the gap. This CDR3 spans 14 amino acids. The CDR3 DNA sequence: TGTGCCAGCAGTCCAGGAGGCCTATTCTACGAGCAGTACTTC. Its protein is CASSPGGLFYEQYF.

V is TRBV2 and J is TRBJ1-1; 7 bases match TRBD1. Germline V gene sequence: CDR1 SNHLY, CDR2 FYNNEI. After removal of 6 bases from V and 1 base from J, the junction contained 5 bases not matched to a gene. This CDR3 spans 14 amino acids. CDR3 bases: TGTGCCAGCAGCCTGGGACAGACGAACACTGAAGCTTTCTTT. It is translated as CASSLGQTNTEAFF.

This clone is a singleton in its sample. This rearrangement joins TRBV15 to TRBJ2-7, with 11 bases aligning to TRBD1. The CDR3 contains 14 residues. V was pared by 5 bases and J by 4 bases, with 4 bases of the junction left unmatched. Germline CDR1 is LNHNV and CDR2 is YYDKDF (reference sequence). CDR3: CATSGGQGEYEQYF. For the CDR3, the DNA is TGTGCCACCAGCGGGGGACAGGGGGAGTACGAGCAGTACTTC. Using reference TRBV15 and TRBJ2-7 for the parts outside the CDR3, the full variable domain is DAMVIQNPRYQVTQFGKPVTLSCSQTLNHNVMYWYQQKSSQAPKLLFHYYDKDFNNEADTPDNFQSRRPNTSFCFLDIRSPGLGDTAMYLCATSGGQGEYEQYFGPGTRLTVT.

The gene calls are TRBV5-4 and TRBJ1-4; 8 bases fit TRBD1. Looked up from germline, CDR1 is SGHNT and CDR2 is YYREEE (reference sequence). This CDR3 is 14 amino acids long. V was clipped by 4 bases and J by 6 bases; unmatched bases: 5. DNA for the CDR3: TGTGCCAGCAGCGGACAGGGTTCCGATGAAAAACTGTTTTTT. This gives the protein CASSGQGSDEKLFF.

The chain couples TRBV9 to TRBJ1-2, with D possibly matching TRBD1 (5 bases). Germline CDR1 is SGDLS and CDR2 is YYNGEE. V was pared by 0 bases and J by 2 bases, with 8 bases between. The CDR3 covers 14 residues. CDR3 residues: CASSVGGGNYGYTF. CDR3 DNA: TGTGCCAGCAGCGTAGGGGGGGGAAACTATGGCTACACCTTC.

CDR3 residues: CACEAETQYF. The CDR3 DNA follows: TGTGCCTGTGAGGCGGAGACCCAGTACTTC. V is TRBV30 and J is TRBJ2-5; no firm D call. Trimming shortened V by 6 bases and J by 5 bases, and 7 bases separated the two germline ends. The germline V gene encodes CDR1 GTSNPN and CDR2 SVGIG (reference sequence). The CDR3 sequence is 10 residues long.

This chain links TRBV9 with TRBJ2-3, with 9 bases matching TRBD2. J was trimmed by 4 bases and V by 3 bases; bases with no gene match: 12. Per germline, CDR1 SGDLS and CDR2 YYNGEE. CDR3 length equals 17 residues. For the CDR3, the DNA is TGTGCCAGCAGCGGACGACTAGCGGCCGACTTCGCAGATACGCAGTATTTT. Translated, it gives CASSGRLAADFADTQYF. Variable domain in full (rest from reference TRBV9 and TRBJ2-3): DSGVTQTPKHLITATGQRVTLRCSPRSGDLSVYWYQQSLDQGLQFLIQYYNGEERAKGNILERFSAQQFPDLHSELNLSSLELGDSALYFCASSGRLAADFADTQYFGPGTRLTVL.

The V call is TRBV5-4, the J call TRBJ2-5; 8 bases match TRBD1. Trimming removed 2 bases from V and 5 bases from J; junction bases left unmatched: 8. Per the germline V gene, CDR1 is SGHNT and CDR2 is YYREEE (reference sequence). The CDR3 covers 15 residues. In nucleotides, the CDR3 is TGTGCCAGCAGCTTTCGTCGCAGGGGGCAGGAGACCCAGTACTTC. Translating gives CASSFRRRGQETQYF.

The chain joins TRBV4-2 to TRBJ2-7; 10 nucleotides match TRBD2. The CDR3 runs to 15 residues. With 1 base clipped from V and 5 bases from J, the junction kept 5 bases outside the gene matches. From germline, CDR1 is LGHNA and CDR2 YNFKEQ. The chain's CDR3 is CASSQAGLAADEQYF. CDR3 bases: TGTGCCAGCAGCCAAGCAGGACTAGCGGCAGACGAGCAGTACTTC.

The V call is TRBV5-1, the J call TRBJ2-1, with 7 bases matching TRBD1. Germline V gene data show CDR1 as SGHRS and CDR2 as YFSETQ. Germline trimming cut 0 bases from V and 3 bases from J; bases unmatched to any gene: 6. CDR3 length: 16 amino acids. The CDR3 DNA reads TGCGCCAGCAGCTTGGCCGGGACAGACCTCTACAATGAGCAGTTCTTC. Amino acids: CASSLAGTDLYNEQFF.

The chain is built from TRBV2 and TRBJ1-1, with TRBD1 identical over 7 bases. The junction had 5 bases not matched to a gene; V was cut back by 6 bases and J by 4 bases. The germline CDR1 and CDR2 sequences are SNHLY and FYNNEI. This CDR3 has 13 residues. CDR3 DNA: TGTGCCAGCAGGGAGACAGGGCGCACTGAAGCTTTCTTT. This translates into CASRETGRTEAFF.

The V call is TRBV5-6, the J call TRBJ2-1, with 10 nucleotides matching TRBD2. The CDR3 spans 16 residues. Germline V lookup: CDR1 SGHDT, CDR2 YYEEEE. Trimming removed 6 bases from V and 7 bases from J; junction bases left unmatched: 13. The DNA for the CDR3 is TGTGCCAGCAAAGGAGGCCTAGCGGGAGTTGGGAATGAGCAGTTCTTC. Protein sequence: CASKGGLAGVGNEQFF.

This chain links TRBV28 with TRBJ2-3; a weak D match, TRBD2 (5 bases). This CDR3 has 17 residues. Deletions cut 9 bases from V and 3 bases from J, with 25 bases between. CDR1 and CDR2 (germline): MDHEN, SYDVKM. The CDR3 region has the DNA TGTGCCAGTCGATCGGTTCGCGGACTGCGATTAACAGATACGCAGTATTTT. Residues: CASRSVRGLRLTDTQYF.

The chain carries TRBV9 and TRBJ1-1, with 9 bases fitting TRBD1. V shed 4 bases and J 5 bases; nucleotides not matched to a gene: 9. This CDR3 contains 15 residues. The V gene's germline CDR1 is SGDLS and CDR2 YYNGEE. In DNA form, the CDR3 reads TGTGCCAGCAGCCCCAATGCGGGACAGGGAACTGAAGCTTTCTTT. Translation: CASSPNAGQGTEAFF.

This clone was found once. The V and J genes are TRBV5-1 and TRBJ2-7; D may be TRBD2 (5 bases). This CDR3 has 15 residues. Between the trimmed V and J ends, which lost 0 bases and 7 bases, there was a span of 17 bases. CDR1 and CDR2 (germline): SGHRS, YFSETQ. The CDR3 sequence is CASSLDGEKITEQYF. CDR3 nucleotide sequence: TGCGCCAGCAGCTTGGATGGGGAGAAGATTACGGAGCAGTACTTC.

The V and J genes are TRBV4-2 and TRBJ2-1; no clear D. The CDR3 length is 13 residues. V was trimmed by 4 bases and J by 5 bases, leaving 9 bases between them. Germline CDR1 reads LGHNA; CDR2 reads YNFKEQ. The CDR3 DNA is TGTGCCAGCAGCCGGAGCGCCGACAATGAGCAGTTCTTC. It is translated as CASSRSADNEQFF.

The gene calls are TRBV15 and TRBJ2-7; no definite D call. Germline V lookup: CDR1 LNHNV, CDR2 YYDKDF (reference sequence). V lost 1 base and J lost 5, with 12 bases in between. The CDR3 has 14 residues. The CDR3 DNA reads TGTGCCACCAGCAGAGGACGGGTAGGCGACGAGCAGTACTTC. Translation gives CATSRGRVGDEQYF.

This clone was detected only once. This CDR3 is CASSSLPGSYEQYF. The DNA for the CDR3 is TGTGCCAGCAGCTCCCTCCCGGGGTCCTACGAGCAGTACTTC. This chain joins TRBV11-1 and TRBJ2-7, with TRBD2 as a possible D gene (5 bases). V gave up 4 bases and J gave up 1 base, with 11 bases separating them. This CDR3 comprises 14 residues. The germline V gene encodes CDR1 SGHAT and CDR2 FQDESV (reference sequence). Drawing the rest from reference TRBV11-1 and TRBJ2-7, the complete variable domain is EAEVAQSPRYKITEKSQAVAFWCDPISGHATLYWYRQILGQGPELLVQFQDESVVDDSQLPKDRFSAERLKGVDSTLKIQPAELGDSAMYLCASSSLPGSYEQYFGPGTRLTVT.

V and J are TRBV29-1 and TRBJ2-7, with a tentative D call TRBD1 (7 bases). The CDR3 is 15 amino acids. Germline CDR1 reads SQVTM; CDR2 reads ANQGSEA. V was clipped by 4 bases and J by 3 bases, with 19 bases between them. The CDR3 sequence is CSVVPDRAGGYEQYF. Written as DNA, the CDR3 is TGCAGCGTTGTGCCTGACAGGGCCGGGGGCTACGAGCAGTACTTC.

This chain uses TRBV7-8 with TRBJ1-1; 7 bases map to TRBD1. This CDR3 contains 12 residues. The junction had 8 bases not matched to a gene; V was cut back by 5 bases and J by 11 bases. The germline CDR1 and CDR2 sequences are SGHVS and FQNEAQ. CDR3 sequence reads: CASSDMRGLAFF. CDR3 bases: TGTGCCAGCAGCGATATGAGGGGGCTGGCTTTCTTT.

The chain has TRBV19 and TRBJ1-5; 8 nucleotides line up with TRBD1. This CDR3 contains 14 residues. CDR1 is LNHDA and CDR2 is SQIVND in the germline V gene (reference sequence). Losses at the gene ends were 1 base for V and 6 bases for J; bases not matched to a gene: 2. Written as DNA, the CDR3 is TGTGCCAGTAGTATAGTACAGGGGGTTCAGCCCCAGCATTTT. This codes for CASSIVQGVQPQHF.

This chain uses TRBV6-6 with TRBJ2-5, with 12 bases that match TRBD2. This CDR3 has 15 residues. Unmatched junction bases numbered 10, after V lost 10 bases and J lost 4 bases. CDR1 and CDR2 (germline): MNHNY, SVGAGI (reference sequence). CDR3 sequence reads: CATERLAGGVETQYF. Here the CDR3 DNA reads TGTGCCACCGAGAGGCTAGCGGGAGGGGTAGAGACCCAGTACTTC.

The CDR3 protein is CASSLIYRDWDTQYF. The CDR3, as DNA: TGTGCCAGCAGCTTAATCTACAGGGATTGGGATACGCAGTATTTT. V and J are TRBV11-2 and TRBJ2-3; TRBD1 is a possible D gene (6 bases). Trimming left V 2 bases short and J 6 bases short, with 15 bases between. The CDR3 totals 15 residues. The germline gives CDR1 SGHAT, CDR2 FQNNGV.

The genes are TRBV15 and TRBJ1-2; the D gene is possibly TRBD1 (5 bases). The length of the CDR3 is 14 residues. The germline V gene has CDR1 LNHNV and CDR2 YYDKDF (reference sequence). V was shortened by 1 base and J by 4 bases, with 10 bases between the two germline ends. CDR3 amino acids: CATSRAQGGYGYTF. Here the CDR3 DNA reads TGTGCCACCAGCAGAGCCCAGGGCGGCTATGGCTACACCTTC.

The chain employs TRBV7-2 and TRBJ2-5, with a weak D call TRBD2 (6 bases). This CDR3 is built from 14 residues. V gave up 5 bases and J gave up 2 bases, with 12 bases separating them. Germline V CDR1 and CDR2: SGHTA, FQGNSA. CDR3 nucleotide sequence: TGTGCCAGCAGCCACGGAGGGCCGCAAGAGACCCAGTACTTC. Residues: CASSHGGPQETQYF.

CDR3 region: CASGGTGTQYF. The CDR3 nucleotides are TGTGCCAGTGGAGGGACCGGGACCCAGTACTTC. V usage is TRBV27 and J usage is TRBJ2-5; D might be TRBD2 (6 bases). Between the trimmed V and J ends, which lost 9 bases and 7 bases, there was a span of 12 bases. The CDR3 runs to 11 residues. The germline V gene encodes CDR1 MNHEY and CDR2 SMNVEV (reference sequence).

This clone was observed once. Other DNA sequences in this sample translate to the same CDR3. The chain combines TRBV7-2 with TRBJ2-7; tentative D call: TRBD2 (6 bases). The CDR3 sequence is 14 residues long. CDR1 and CDR2 from the germline V gene are SGHTA and FQGNSA. Trimming stripped 0 bases from V and 4 bases from J, with 10 bases between. The CDR3: CASSLARGSYEQYF. CDR3 nucleotide sequence: TGTGCCAGCAGCTTAGCGCGGGGAAGTTACGAGCAGTACTTC.

This rearrangement joins TRBV7-9 to TRBJ1-4; D gene ambiguous. The V gene's germline CDR1 is SEHNR and CDR2 FQNEAQ (reference sequence). The CDR3 has 16 amino acids. Trimming took off 4 bases at V and 4 bases at J, with 16 bases between the two ends. CDR3 residues: CASSSFLGSLNEKLFF. CDR3 bases: TGTGCCAGCAGCTCCTTCTTAGGTAGCCTTAATGAAAAACTGTTTTTT.

CDR3 protein: CASSLINLGGEETQYF. For the CDR3, the DNA is TGTGCCAGCAGCTTAATAAACCTAGGGGGGGAAGAGACCCAGTACTTC. The V gene is TRBV7-9, the J gene TRBJ2-5; tentative D call: TRBD2 (7 bases). Germline V gene data show CDR1 as SEHNR and CDR2 as FQNEAQ (reference sequence). Trimming removed 2 bases from V and 3 bases from J, with 16 bases in between. The CDR3 covers 16 residues.